The sequence of this T cell receptor (beta chain) was determined in a study of Tregs in tolerant kidney transplant recipients. As to this clone: Its target is not known.

Trimming cost V 7 bases and J 2 bases, with 12 bases left between them. This CDR3 is built from 14 residues. Germline-derived CDR1 and CDR2 are MGHRA and YSYEKL. General study findings and limits: Validation in larger populations is needed because few patients were studied. In tolerant patients, donor-specific Tregs outgrew total Tregs, suggesting antigen-driven expansion.

Method: immunoSEQ multiplex PCR; TCRdb's copy keeps in-frame clones and lacks some. The sample consists of approximately 16,000 clones, just under 80% of them appearing once. An overnight rest at 37°C with 200 IU/ml IL-2 preceded regulatory T cell sorting from thawed PBMCs. The sequence came from a human donor who received a combined kidney and bone marrow transplant. The sample consisted of Tregs from blood, taken before the transplant. The chain recombines TRBV4-1 with TRBJ2-1; D call uncertain. The CDR3 loop is CASTPRGAYNEQFF. The DNA of the CDR3 is TGCGCCAGCACCCCGCGTGGAGCCTACAATGAGCAGTTCTTC.